What follows describes a single T cell receptor (beta chain). Ten or more counts support this clonotype. Its binding antigen is unknown. No base-level quality is on record; no much larger clone is a single base apart. This entry comes from a study of T cells in Graves' hyperthyroidism and ophthalmopathy (dated by TCRdb to about 2019). About the study as a whole: Peripheral blood was collected at initial diagnosis, before any treatment. To identify TCR V-J signatures that set the groups apart, the researchers used a discovery cohort of roughly 100 patients, made up of approximately 43 with Graves' ophthalmopathy and about 55 with stable Graves' hyperthyroidism. An independent validation cohort of 18 to 20 hyperthyroidism patients and roughly 16 patients who later progressed to ophthalmopathy tested prospective prediction of ophthalmopathy. For training and testing, the 100 or so patients in the discovery cohort were randomly divided in a 7:3 ratio. In addition, the study compared T-cell repertoires in thyroid tissue and in blood from about 6 Graves' hyperthyroidism patients. After sampling, hyperthyroidism patients received methimazole starting at 30 mg daily, and ophthalmopathy patients received high-dose intravenous methylprednisolone. The paper describes TCR Vbeta CDR3 sequencing of 140 or so peripheral blood samples, made up of roughly 40 ophthalmopathy patients, around 73 hyperthyroidism patients and some 17 progressor patients. Summary of the overall study and its limitations: A 13 V-J signature model separated ophthalmopathy from stable hyperthyroidism, with around 91% sensitivity and 81.08% specificity in cross-validation and 80%/75% in testing. Sample size was not statistically predetermined, and investigators were not blinded to group allocation. Most expanded thyroid clonotypes (frequency above 0.001) were also found in blood, which suggests that blood repertoires may mirror thyroid immune responses. During validation, the model predicted progression to ophthalmopathy a median of around six months ahead of onset, with almost 71% sensitivity and 72.22% specificity.

Graves' hyperthyroidism was defined as stable when no progression to ophthalmopathy occurred over 18 months of follow-up. Hyperthyroidism patients were newly diagnosed, with disease duration under 2 months, and aged 18 to 65 years. Exclusion was applied to patients with uncontrolled infections, other autoimmune diseases, pregnancy or lactation. Diagnoses were established on the basis of clinical symptoms, serum thyroxine and TRAb, thyroid ultrasound, and orbital computed tomography. PBMCs were separated from over 9 ml of fresh peripheral blood using Ficoll-Paque density gradient centrifugation. Total RNA was extracted using Trizol reagent, and RNA quality was assessed on an Agilent 2100 Bioanalyzer. TCR beta CDR3 regions were amplified from RNA transcripts. For the first round of RT-PCR on the TCR CDR3, the HTBI primer set was used together with the Qiagen OneStep RT-PCR kit. Libraries were constructed in a second round of multiplex PCR, after which size selection and purification were carried out. Libraries were sequenced paired-end with 100 bp reads on an Illumina HiSeq2000. The original pipeline was this. SOAPnuke was used to process the raw data, throwing out any read that contained adapters or uncalled bases, had a mean Phred below 15, or lacked an exact constant-primer or identifier match. COPE v1.2.5 was used to merge the high-quality paired reads, and each unique nucleotide sequence was defined as a clonotype. MiTCR v1.1 was used to align clonotypes to the IMGT TRBV, TRBD and TRBJ reference segments. The analysis was restricted to V-J combinations with a frequency above 0.0001, which together covered approximately 99% of the repertoires. A TCS score was defined as the ratio of F50 (clonal expansion) to E x V (chaos), with BLOSUM62-based TCRdist applied between CDR3 peptides within each V-J. Welch's t-statistics and random forest reduced just over 500 V-J features to around 14, which were used in a naive Bayes classifier (R e1071). Using fastp trimming at Q25 and MiXCR clonotype assembly, TCRdb reanalyzed the public sequencing data and kept in-frame beta chains. When rows share a CDR3 protein, they turn into one entry using the most common DNA and genes. Here the V and J calls rest on TCRdb's processing, not on the authors' analysis. The sample table contains a few hundred thousand distinct CDR3 sequences; only one count was recorded for approximately 14% of them. The ten top clones hold approximately 7% of the sample.

The sample taken for sequencing was blood. The clonotype comes from a woman in her 30s with Graves' hyperthyroidism.

In nucleotide form, the sequence is TGTGCCAGCAGGCACGACAGGGGACTAAGGAACACCGGGGAGCTGTTTTTT. Its amino acids are CASRHDRGLRNTGELFF. The sequence joins TRBV6-2 or TRBV6-3 to TRBJ2-2; the D gene is perhaps TRBD1, on 8 matching bases. Trimming costs V 6 bases and J 1 base, and their ends lie 18 bases apart. According to the germline V gene, CDR1 reads MNHEY and CDR2 reads SVGEGT. The CDR3 covers 17 residues, taking in both the cysteine and the phenylalanine. The entry retains the CDR3 DNA only, 51 bases that are in frame from base 1.